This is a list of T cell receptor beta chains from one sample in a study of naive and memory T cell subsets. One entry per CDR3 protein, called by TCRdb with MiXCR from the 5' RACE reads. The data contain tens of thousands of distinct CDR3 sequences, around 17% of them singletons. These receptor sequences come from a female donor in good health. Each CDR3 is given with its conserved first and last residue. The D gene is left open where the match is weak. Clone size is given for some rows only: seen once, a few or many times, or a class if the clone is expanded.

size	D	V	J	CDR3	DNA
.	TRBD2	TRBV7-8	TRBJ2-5	CASSLGTSGLKETQYF	TGTGCCAGCAGCTTAGGGACTAGCGGGCTCAAAGAGACCCAGTACTTC
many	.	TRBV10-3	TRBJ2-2	CAISAPGSPRDTGELFF	TGTGCCATCAGTGCCCCCGGTAGCCCCCGGGACACCGGGGAGCTGTTTTTT
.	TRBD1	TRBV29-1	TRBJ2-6	CSVAEGQRTSGANVLTF	TGCAGCGTTGCAGAGGGACAGAGAACTTCTGGGGCCAACGTCCTGACTTTC
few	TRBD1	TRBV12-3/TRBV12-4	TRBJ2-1	CASSPPGQGGDEQFF	TGTGCCAGCAGTCCCCCGGGACAGGGGGGCGATGAGCAGTTCTTC
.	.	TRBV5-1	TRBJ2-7	CASRGAGTTAEQYF	TGCGCCAGCAGAGGAGCCGGGACAACAGCCGAGCAGTACTTC
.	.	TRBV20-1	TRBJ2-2	CSARDQRYTGELFF	TGCAGTGCTAGAGATCAAAGATACACCGGGGAGCTGTTTTTT
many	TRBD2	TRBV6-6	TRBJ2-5	CASSYGASGGVETQYF	TGTGCCAGCAGTTATGGAGCTAGCGGGGGGGTAGAGACCCAGTACTTC
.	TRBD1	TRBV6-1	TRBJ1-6	CASLRGQAGHSPLHF	TGTGCCAGCCTGAGAGGACAGGCAGGGCATTCACCCCTCCACTTT
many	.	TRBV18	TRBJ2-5	CASSPTRNQETQYF	TGTGCCAGCTCACCGACCCGAAACCAAGAGACCCAGTACTTC
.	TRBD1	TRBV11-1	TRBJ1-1	CASSLEGQVNANTEAFF	TGTGCCAGCAGCTTAGAGGGACAGGTGAACGCGAACACTGAAGCTTTCTTT
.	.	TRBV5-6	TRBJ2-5	CASSFPTGGMETQYF	TGTGCCAGCAGCTTCCCGACTGGGGGGATGGAGACCCAGTACTTC
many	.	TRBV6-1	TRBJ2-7	CASGSTYEQYF	TGTGCCAGCGGTTCGACCTACGAGCAGTACTTC
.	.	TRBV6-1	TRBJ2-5	CASSERFQETQYF	TGTGCCAGCAGCGAGCGGTTCCAAGAGACCCAGTACTTC
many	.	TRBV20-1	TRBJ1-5	CSATRGGPSGQPQHF	TGCAGTGCTACCCGGGGTGGCCCCAGTGGTCAGCCCCAGCATTTT
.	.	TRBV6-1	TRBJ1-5	CASERRGAGNQPQHF	TGTGCCAGTGAGAGGAGAGGGGCTGGCAATCAGCCCCAGCATTTT
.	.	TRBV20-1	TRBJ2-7	CSASSQRRYEQYF	TGCAGTGCTAGTAGTCAGCGTCGCTACGAGCAGTACTTC
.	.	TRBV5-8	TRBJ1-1	CASSLGVSRAFF	TGTGCCAGCAGCTTGGGCGTCTCCAGGGCTTTCTTT
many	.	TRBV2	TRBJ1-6	CASSEGELLHF	TGTGCCAGCAGCGAGGGTGAACTCCTCCACTTT
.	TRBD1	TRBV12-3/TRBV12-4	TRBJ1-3	CASSPWTGGNTIYF	TGTGCCAGCAGTCCGTGGACAGGCGGAAACACCATATATTTT
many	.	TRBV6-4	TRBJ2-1	CASSEAGLGYEQFF	TGTGCCAGCAGTGAAGCGGGTCTGGGGTATGAGCAGTTCTTC
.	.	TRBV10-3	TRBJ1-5	CAISESIGNQPQHF	TGTGCCATCAGTGAGTCGATTGGCAATCAGCCCCAGCATTTT
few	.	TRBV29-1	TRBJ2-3	CSVVPGLGMADTQYF	TGCAGCGTTGTCCCGGGCCTAGGGATGGCAGATACGCAGTATTTT
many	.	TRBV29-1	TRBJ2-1	CSVEGISYNEQFF	TGCAGCGTTGAAGGGATATCCTACAATGAGCAGTTCTTC
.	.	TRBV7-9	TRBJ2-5	CASSSQAQETQYF	TGTGCCAGCAGCTCGCAGGCTCAAGAGACCCAGTACTTC
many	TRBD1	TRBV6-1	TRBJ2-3	CASGTGQGATDTQYF	TGTGCCAGCGGGACGGGACAGGGGGCCACAGATACGCAGTATTTT
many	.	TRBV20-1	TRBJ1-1	CSASAGPNTEAFF	TGCAGTGCTAGTGCAGGGCCCAACACTGAAGCTTTCTTT
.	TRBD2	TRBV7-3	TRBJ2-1	CASSLTNSGGARNEQFF	TGTGCCAGCAGCTTAACGAATAGCGGGGGGGCCCGAAATGAGCAGTTCTTC
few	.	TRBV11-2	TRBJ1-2	CASSLFEGWNYGYTF	TGTGCCAGCAGCTTATTTGAGGGCTGGAACTATGGCTACACCTTC
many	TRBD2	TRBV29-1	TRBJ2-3	CSVRGTSGRTDTQYF	TGCAGCGTGAGGGGGACTAGCGGGCGTACAGATACGCAGTATTTT
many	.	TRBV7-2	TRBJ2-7	CASSLRGQLEQYF	TGTGCCAGCAGCTTAAGGGGCCAGCTCGAGCAGTACTTC
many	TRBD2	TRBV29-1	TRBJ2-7	CSVEGGREQYF	TGCAGCGTTGAGGGAGGGCGGGAGCAGTACTTC
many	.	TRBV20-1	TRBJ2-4	CSARDKGKNIQYF	TGCAGTGCTAGAGATAAGGGCAAAAACATTCAGTACTTC
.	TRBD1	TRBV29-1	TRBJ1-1	CSVGQGPTEAFF	TGCAGCGTTGGACAGGGGCCCACTGAAGCTTTCTTT
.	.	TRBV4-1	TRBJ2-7	CASSQGGRGGDEQYF	TGCGCCAGCAGCCAAGGGGGCAGGGGCGGAGACGAGCAGTACTTC
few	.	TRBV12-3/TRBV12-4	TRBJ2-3	CASSLAALSTDTQYF	TGTGCCAGCAGTTTAGCAGCGCTCAGCACAGATACGCAGTATTTT
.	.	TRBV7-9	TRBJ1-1	CASSSQVSPNTEAFF	TGTGCCAGCAGCTCACAGGTCTCCCCGAACACTGAAGCTTTCTTT
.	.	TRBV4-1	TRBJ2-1	CASSQERASHNEQFF	TGCGCCAGCAGCCAAGAGAGAGCCAGCCACAATGAGCAGTTCTTC
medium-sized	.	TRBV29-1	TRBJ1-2	CSVEGGFGYTF	TGCAGCGTTGAAGGGGGCTTCGGCTACACCTTC
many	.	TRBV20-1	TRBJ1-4	CSATIDTPWEEKLFF	TGCAGTGCTACCATCGACACCCCCTGGGAGGAAAAACTGTTTTTT
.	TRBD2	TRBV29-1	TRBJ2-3	CSVAGLAELTDTQYF	TGCAGCGTTGCAGGACTAGCGGAGCTCACAGATACGCAGTATTTT
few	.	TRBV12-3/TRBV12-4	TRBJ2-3	CASNLRDGAQYF	TGTGCCAGCAACTTGCGGGATGGTGCGCAGTATTTT
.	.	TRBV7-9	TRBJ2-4	CASSLVARVSSGIQYF	TGTGCCAGCAGCTTAGTGGCTAGGGTGTCGAGTGGCATTCAGTACTTC
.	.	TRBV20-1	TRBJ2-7	CSATPYGRNSYEQYF	TGCAGTGCTACACCCTACGGCAGAAATTCCTATGAGCAGTACTTC
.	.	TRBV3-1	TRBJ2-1	CASSQAPYSYNEQFF	TGTGCCAGCAGCCAAGCCCCGTACTCCTACAATGAGCAGTTCTTC
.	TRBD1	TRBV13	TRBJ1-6	CASSFGTGDSPLHF	TGTGCCAGCAGCTTCGGGACAGGAGATTCACCCCTCCACTTT
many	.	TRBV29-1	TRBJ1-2	CSVDLRPPQLTF	TGCAGCGTTGACTTGAGACCGCCTCAATTGACCTTC
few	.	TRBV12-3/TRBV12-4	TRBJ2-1	CASSLPTWGGQYEQFF	TGTGCCAGCAGTCTACCTACGTGGGGGGGCCAGTATGAGCAGTTCTTC
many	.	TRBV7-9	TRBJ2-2	CASNDPAANTGELFF	TGTGCCAGCAACGACCCCGCAGCCAACACCGGGGAGCTGTTTTTT
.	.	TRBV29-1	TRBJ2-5	CSVVLQGSGETQYF	TGCAGCGTTGTTCTCCAGGGTTCTGGAGAGACCCAGTACTTC
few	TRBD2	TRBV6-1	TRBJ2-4	CASSGGLAENIQYF	TGTGCCAGCAGTGGGGGACTAGCGGAAAACATTCAGTACTTC
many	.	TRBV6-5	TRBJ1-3	CASSPTQGGNTIYF	TGTGCCAGCAGTCCCACCCAGGGAGGAAACACCATATATTTT
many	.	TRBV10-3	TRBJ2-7	CAIRDSVNSYEQYF	TGTGCCATCAGGGACAGCGTAAACTCCTACGAGCAGTACTTC
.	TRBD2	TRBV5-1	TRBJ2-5	CASSTQPTSGQETQYF	TGCGCCAGCAGCACGCAACCTACTAGCGGACAAGAGACCCAGTACTTC
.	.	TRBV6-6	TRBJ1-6	CASSYSTATLHF	TGTGCCAGCAGTTACTCCACTGCGACCCTCCACTTT
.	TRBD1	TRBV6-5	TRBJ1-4	CASSQTGAEKLFF	TGTGCCAGCAGCCAGACAGGGGCGGAAAAACTGTTTTTT
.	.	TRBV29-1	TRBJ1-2	CSVELDLYGYTF	TGCAGCGTTGAACTGGACCTCTATGGCTACACCTTC
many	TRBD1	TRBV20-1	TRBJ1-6	CSASSMGQRNSPLHF	TGCAGTGCTAGCTCTATGGGACAGCGAAATTCACCCCTCCACTTT
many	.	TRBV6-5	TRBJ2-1	CASSYSGPVDNEQFF	TGTGCCAGCAGTTATTCTGGCCCGGTAGACAATGAGCAGTTCTTC
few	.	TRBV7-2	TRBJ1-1	CASSLDSPGRTEAFF	TGTGCCAGCAGCTTAGATTCCCCAGGGCGGACTGAAGCTTTCTTT